This T cell receptor beta chain was found in a study of T cell changes during pregnancy in multiple sclerosis. The V segment lost 6 bases and the J segment 7 bases; nucleotides outside the gene matches: 8. The germline V gene encodes CDR1 SQVTM and CDR2 ANQGSEA. This CDR3 is 14 amino acids long. The table came from immunoSEQ multiplex PCR; TCRdb's copy has only in-frame clones and leaves some out. The data contain approximately 85,000 clones, approximately 89% of them seen just once; the ten biggest clones take up 2.5%. Specimen: peripheral blood, collected in the first trimester of pregnancy. This TCR was sampled from a female donor with multiple sclerosis, enrolled in a pregnancy study. The V and J genes are TRBV29-1 and TRBJ1-5, with TRBD1 matching 11 bases. Here the CDR3 DNA reads TGCAGCGTATCCTTCGGGACAGGGGGACAGCCCCAGCATTTT. It specifies CSVSFGTGGQPQHF.